The next 13 T cell receptor beta chains were all read from a single sample in a study of T cell responses to AZD1222 COVID-19 vaccine. Libraries were prepared by immunoSEQ multiplex PCR; TCRdb keeps only in-frame clonotypes and omits some of them. The repertoire holds 75,000 to 85,000 clones, 87% seen once, with roughly a quarter in the top ten. The material sequenced was peripheral blood, taken on day 0 of AZD1222 vaccination. These receptors were obtained from an adult in good health.

V usage is TRBV7-8 and J usage is TRBJ2-7; TRBD2 matches at 11 bases. The CDR3 spans 15 residues. Germline V gene lookup returns CDR1 SGHVS and CDR2 FQNEAQ. V was pared by 3 bases and J by 4 bases, with 5 bases of the junction left unmatched. CDR3 sequence reads: CASSLETSGIYEQYF. The CDR3 region has the DNA TGTGCCAGCAGCTTGGAGACTAGCGGGATTTACGAGCAGTACTTC. The full variable domain, in which reference TRBV7-8 and TRBJ2-7 provide the parts outside the CDR3, is GAGVSQSPRYKVAKRGQDVALRCDPISGHVSLFWYQQALGQGPEFLTYFQNEAQLDKSGLPSDRFFAERPEGSVSTLKIQRTQQEDSAVYLCASSLETSGIYEQYFGPGTRLTVT.

The rearrangement links TRBV29-1 to TRBJ1-2; D not certain. The CDR3 consists of 11 residues. Trimming shortened V by 4 bases and J by 6 bases, and 9 bases separated the two germline ends. Germline V CDR1 and CDR2: SQVTM, ANQGSEA. The CDR3, as DNA: TGCAGCGTTGTTGAAGGACATGGCTACACCTTC. Translating it yields CSVVEGHGYTF.

This clone was seen more than once but under ten times. This rearrangement joins TRBV19 to TRBJ2-7; D perhaps matches TRBD2 (6 bases). The V end was cut by 5 bases, the J end by 2 bases, with 16 bases between. Germline CDR1 reads LNHDA; CDR2 reads SQIVND (reference sequence). This CDR3 region has 15 residues. This chain's CDR3 is CASSPRGRHTYEQYF. CDR3 nucleotide sequence: TGTGCCAGTAGTCCCCGGGGGAGGCACACCTACGAGCAGTACTTC.

The rearrangement links TRBV5-1 to TRBJ1-4; D is unresolved. Looked up from germline, CDR1 is SGHRS and CDR2 is YFSETQ. Deletions cut 4 bases from V and 8 bases from J, with 15 bases between. The CDR3 runs to 14 residues. The CDR3 DNA reads TGCGCCAGCAGCCCGGAAGCCCGCGGGGAAAAACTGTTTTTT. Amino acids: CASSPEARGEKLFF.

The chain has TRBV18 and TRBJ2-2; D possibly corresponds to TRBD2 (6 bases). Germline V CDR1 and CDR2: KGHSH, LQKENI. The CDR3 runs to 15 residues. Trimming pared 8 bases from V and 3 bases from J, leaving 16 bases between. CDR3 sequence reads: CASTRRDSYTGELFF. The CDR3 DNA follows: TGTGCCAGCACACGTCGGGACTCATACACCGGGGAGCTGTTTTTT.

The rearrangement joins TRBV10-3 to TRBJ2-7; 9 bases are shared with TRBD1. The CDR3 has 12 residues. The trim removed 7 bases at V and 7 bases at J, leaving 5 bases unmatched. Germline loops: CDR1 ENHRY, CDR2 SYGVKD. Written as DNA, the CDR3 is TGTGCCATCAAGGGACAGGGCGGGGAGCAGTACTTC. Amino acid sequence: CAIKGQGGEQYF.

V and J are TRBV5-4 and TRBJ2-3; 10 nucleotides line up with TRBD1. Germline V gene lookup returns CDR1 SGHNT and CDR2 YYREEE (reference sequence). With 0 bases clipped from V and 3 bases from J, the junction kept 4 bases outside the gene matches. The CDR3 spans 16 residues. The DNA of the CDR3 is TGTGCCAGCAGCTTGGCGACAGGGGGCATGACAGATACGCAGTATTTT. Its translation is CASSLATGGMTDTQYF.

V and J are TRBV7-8 and TRBJ1-4; D is unclear. This CDR3 comprises 16 residues. The germline V gene encodes CDR1 SGHVS and CDR2 FQNEAQ. The germline V and J ends were trimmed by 2 bases and 7 bases, with 17 bases remaining between them. For the CDR3, the DNA is TGTGCCAGCAGCTTACTGGGCTATACGGGAAGTGAAAAACTGTTTTTT. Translating it yields CASSLLGYTGSEKLFF.

This chain joins TRBV4-2 and TRBJ1-1; D possibly corresponds to TRBD1 (5 bases). Deletions cut 4 bases from V and 1 base from J, with 10 bases between. The CDR3 is 14 residues long. The V gene's germline CDR1 is LGHNA and CDR2 YNFKEQ. CDR3 region: CASSPRQTNTEAFF. CDR3 nucleotide sequence: TGTGCCAGCAGCCCCCGACAGACGAACACTGAAGCTTTCTTT.

The rearrangement uses TRBV19 and TRBJ2-1; D unresolved. The germline gives CDR1 LNHDA, CDR2 SQIVND (reference sequence). The CDR3 runs to 13 residues. V was pared by 3 bases and J by 5 bases, with 8 bases between. CDR3: CASSIGRNNEQFF. The CDR3 coding sequence is TGTGCCAGTAGTATCGGCAGGAACAATGAGCAGTTCTTC.

The chain uses TRBV5-5 and TRBJ1-5; D is undetermined. The germline CDR1 and CDR2 sequences are SGHKS and YYEKEE (reference sequence). The CDR3 spans 14 residues. V was trimmed by 2 bases and J by 6 bases, leaving 12 bases between them. The CDR3 here is CASSLLVSVQPQHF. For the CDR3, the DNA is TGTGCCAGCAGCTTATTGGTGAGTGTTCAGCCCCAGCATTTT.

Notes on this clone: Different DNA sequences within this sample yield the same CDR3. The chain carries TRBV19 and TRBJ1-5, with TRBD1 matching 9 bases. V shed 6 bases, J shed 4 bases, and the junction held 1 base outside the gene matches. CDR1 is LNHDA, CDR2 SQIVND, per germline (reference sequence). The length of the CDR3 is 13 residues. Written as DNA, the CDR3 is TGTGCCAGTAGGGGGACAGGGAATCAGCCCCAGCATTTT. It encodes CASRGTGNQPQHF.

This clone showed up just a few times. The chain joins TRBV5-1 to TRBJ1-2; D is undetermined. CDR3 length equals 14 residues. The V gene's germline CDR1 is SGHRS and CDR2 YFSETQ. V lost 4 bases to trimming and J lost 8 bases, with 18 bases between them. This chain's CDR3 is CASSPHGDSGGYTF. The CDR3 bases are TGCGCCAGCAGCCCCCACGGGGATTCAGGCGGCTACACCTTC.